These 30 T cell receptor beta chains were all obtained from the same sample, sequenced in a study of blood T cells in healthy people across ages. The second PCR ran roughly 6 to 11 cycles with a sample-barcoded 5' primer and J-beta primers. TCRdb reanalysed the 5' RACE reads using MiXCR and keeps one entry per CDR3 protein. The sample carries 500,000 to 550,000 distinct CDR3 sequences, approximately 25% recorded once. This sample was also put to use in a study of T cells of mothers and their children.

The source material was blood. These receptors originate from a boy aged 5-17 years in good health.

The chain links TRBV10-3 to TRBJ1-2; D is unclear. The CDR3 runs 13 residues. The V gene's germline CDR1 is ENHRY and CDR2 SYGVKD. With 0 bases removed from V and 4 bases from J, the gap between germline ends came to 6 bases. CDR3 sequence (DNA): TGTGCCATCAGTGAGTCAGGGATCTATGGCTACACCTTC. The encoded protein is CAISESGIYGYTF.

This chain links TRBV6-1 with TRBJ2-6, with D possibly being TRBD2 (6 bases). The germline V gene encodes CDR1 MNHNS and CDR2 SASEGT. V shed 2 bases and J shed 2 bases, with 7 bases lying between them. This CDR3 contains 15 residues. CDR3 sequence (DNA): TGTGCCAGCAGTGAATGGGGGGCTGGGGCCAACGTCCTGACTTTC. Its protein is CASSEWGAGANVLTF.

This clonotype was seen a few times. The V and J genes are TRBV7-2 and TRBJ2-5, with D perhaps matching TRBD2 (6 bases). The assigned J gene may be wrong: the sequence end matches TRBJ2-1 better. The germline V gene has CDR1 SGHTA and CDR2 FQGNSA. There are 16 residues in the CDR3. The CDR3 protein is CASSLDSGGFYNEQFF. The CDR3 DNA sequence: TGTGCCAGCAGCTTAGATAGCGGTGGTTTCTACAATGAGCAGTTCTTC.

The CDR3 region is CSARAYGGYEQFF. The CDR3 nucleotides are TGCAGTGCTAGAGCTTACGGGGGGTATGAGCAGTTCTTC. This chain joins TRBV20-1 and TRBJ2-1, with 7 bases that match TRBD2. Germline V gives CDR1 DFQATT, CDR2 SNEGSKA (reference sequence). J lost 8 bases, V lost 1 base, and 5 bases had no gene match. CDR3 length: 13 amino acids.

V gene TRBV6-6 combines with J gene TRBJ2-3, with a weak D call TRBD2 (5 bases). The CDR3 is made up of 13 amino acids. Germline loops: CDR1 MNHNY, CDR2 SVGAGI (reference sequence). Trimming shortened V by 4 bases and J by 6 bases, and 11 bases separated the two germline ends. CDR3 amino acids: CASSSPSGDTQYF. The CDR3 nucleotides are TGTGCCAGCAGTTCCCCATCGGGGGATACGCAGTATTTT.

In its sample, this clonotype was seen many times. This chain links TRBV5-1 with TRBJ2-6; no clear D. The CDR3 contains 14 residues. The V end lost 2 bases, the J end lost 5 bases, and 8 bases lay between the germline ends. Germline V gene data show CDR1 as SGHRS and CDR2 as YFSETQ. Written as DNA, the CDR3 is TGCGCCAGCAGCTTCTTTGACCGGGCCAACGTCCTGACTTTC. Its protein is CASSFFDRANVLTF.

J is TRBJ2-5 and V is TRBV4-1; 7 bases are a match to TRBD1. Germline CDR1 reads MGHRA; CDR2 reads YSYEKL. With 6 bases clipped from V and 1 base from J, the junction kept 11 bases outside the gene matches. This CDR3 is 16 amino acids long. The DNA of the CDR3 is TGCGCCAGCAGTCATATAGGAAAGGGGGCCCAAGAGACCCAGTACTTC. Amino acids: CASSHIGKGAQETQYF.

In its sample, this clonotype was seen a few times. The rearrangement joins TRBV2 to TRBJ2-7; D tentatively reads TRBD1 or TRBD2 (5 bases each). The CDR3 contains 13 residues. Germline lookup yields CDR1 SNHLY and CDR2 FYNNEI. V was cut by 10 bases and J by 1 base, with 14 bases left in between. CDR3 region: CAIGLPGSYEQYF. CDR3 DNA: TGTGCCATCGGACTTCCAGGGTCCTACGAGCAGTACTTC. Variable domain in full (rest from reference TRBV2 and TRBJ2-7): EPEVTQTPSHQVTQMGQEVILRCVPISNHLYFYWYRQILGQKVEFLVSFYNNEISEKSEIFDDQFSVERPDGSNFTLKIRSTKLEDSAMYFCAIGLPGSYEQYFGPGTRLTVT.

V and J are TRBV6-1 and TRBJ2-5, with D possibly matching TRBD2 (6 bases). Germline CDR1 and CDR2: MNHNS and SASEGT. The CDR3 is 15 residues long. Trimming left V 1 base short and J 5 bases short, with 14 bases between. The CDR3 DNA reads TGTGCCAGCAGTGAAGATGAATGGGGGGACGAGACCCAGTACTTC. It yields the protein CASSEDEWGDETQYF.

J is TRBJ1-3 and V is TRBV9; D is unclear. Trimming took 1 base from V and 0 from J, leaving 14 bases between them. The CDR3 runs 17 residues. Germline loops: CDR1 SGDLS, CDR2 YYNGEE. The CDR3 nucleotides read TGTGCCAGCAGCGTAACTATCGATGCCTACTCTGGAAACACCATATATTTT. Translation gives CASSVTIDAYSGNTIYF. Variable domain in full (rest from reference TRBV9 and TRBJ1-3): DSGVTQTPKHLITATGQRVTLRCSPRSGDLSVYWYQQSLDQGLQFLIQYYNGEERAKGNILERFSAQQFPDLHSELNLSSLELGDSALYFCASSVTIDAYSGNTIYFGEGSWLTVV.

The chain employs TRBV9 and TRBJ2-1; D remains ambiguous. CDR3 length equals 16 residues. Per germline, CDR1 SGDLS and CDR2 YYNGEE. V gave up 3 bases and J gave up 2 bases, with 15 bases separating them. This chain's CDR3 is CASSAAAARTYNEQFF. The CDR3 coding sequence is TGTGCCAGCAGCGCGGCGGCCGCGCGCACCTACAATGAGCAGTTCTTC.

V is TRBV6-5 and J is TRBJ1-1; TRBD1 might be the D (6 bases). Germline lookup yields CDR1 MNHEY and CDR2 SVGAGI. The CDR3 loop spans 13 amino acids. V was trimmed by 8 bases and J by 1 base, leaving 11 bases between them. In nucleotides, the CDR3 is TGTGCCAGCGGGGAGACAGGGAACACTGAAGCTTTCTTT. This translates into CASGETGNTEAFF.

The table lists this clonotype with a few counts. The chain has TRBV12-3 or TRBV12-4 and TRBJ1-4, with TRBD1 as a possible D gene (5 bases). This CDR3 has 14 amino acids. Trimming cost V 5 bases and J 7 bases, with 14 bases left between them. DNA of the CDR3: TGTGCCAGCAGTGTCGGGCCCGGGGGTGAAAAACTGTTTTTT. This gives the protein CASSVGPGGEKLFF.

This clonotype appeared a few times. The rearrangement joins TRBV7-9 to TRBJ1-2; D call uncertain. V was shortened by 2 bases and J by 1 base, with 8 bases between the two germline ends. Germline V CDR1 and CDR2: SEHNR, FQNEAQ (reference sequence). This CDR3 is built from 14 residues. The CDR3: CASSLPLLNYGYTF. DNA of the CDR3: TGTGCCAGCAGCTTACCCCTCCTTAACTATGGCTACACCTTC.

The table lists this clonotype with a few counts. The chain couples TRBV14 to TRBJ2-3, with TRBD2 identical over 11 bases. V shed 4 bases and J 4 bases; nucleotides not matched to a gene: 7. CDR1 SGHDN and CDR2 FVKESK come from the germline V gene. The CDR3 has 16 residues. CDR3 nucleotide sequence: TGTGCCAGCAGCCCTAGCGGGAGGTATCGGTCAGATACGCAGTATTTT. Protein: CASSPSGRYRSDTQYF.

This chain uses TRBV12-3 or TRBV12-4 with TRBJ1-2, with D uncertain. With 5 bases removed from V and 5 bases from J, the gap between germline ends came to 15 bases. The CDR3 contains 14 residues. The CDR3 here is CASSTHQEDYGYTF. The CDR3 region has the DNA TGTGCCAGCAGTACCCACCAAGAGGATTATGGCTACACCTTC.

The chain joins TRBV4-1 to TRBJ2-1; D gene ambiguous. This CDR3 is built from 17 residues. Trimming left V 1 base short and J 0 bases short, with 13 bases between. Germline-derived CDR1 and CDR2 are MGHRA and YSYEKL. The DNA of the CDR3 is TGCGCCAGCAGCCAAGGGACCCCTCGGAGCTCCTACAATGAGCAGTTCTTC. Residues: CASSQGTPRSSYNEQFF.

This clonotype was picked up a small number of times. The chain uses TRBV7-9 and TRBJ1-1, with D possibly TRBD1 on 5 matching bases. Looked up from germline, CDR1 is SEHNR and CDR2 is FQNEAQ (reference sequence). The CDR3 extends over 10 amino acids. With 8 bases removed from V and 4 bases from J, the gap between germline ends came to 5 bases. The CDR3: CASGGTEAFF. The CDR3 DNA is TGTGCCAGCGGGGGCACTGAAGCTTTCTTT. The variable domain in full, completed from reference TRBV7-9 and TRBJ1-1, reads DTGVSQNPRHKITKRGQNVTFRCDPISEHNRLYWYRQTLGQGPEFLTYFQNEAQLEKSRLLSDRFSAERPKGSFSTLEIQRTEQGDSAMYLCASGGTEAFFGQGTRLTVV.

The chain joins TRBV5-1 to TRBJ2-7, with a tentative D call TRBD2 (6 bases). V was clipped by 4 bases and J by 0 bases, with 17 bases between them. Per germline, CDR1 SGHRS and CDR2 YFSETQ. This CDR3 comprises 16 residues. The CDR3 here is CASSKSSSADSYEQYF. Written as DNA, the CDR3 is TGCGCCAGCAGCAAATCTTCTAGCGCCGACTCCTACGAGCAGTACTTC. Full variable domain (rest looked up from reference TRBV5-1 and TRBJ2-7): KAGVTQTPRYLIKTRGQQVTLSCSPISGHRSVSWYQQTPGQGLQFLFEYFSETQRNKGNFPGRFSGRQFSNSRSEMNVSTLELGDSALYLCASSKSSSADSYEQYFGPGTRLTVT.

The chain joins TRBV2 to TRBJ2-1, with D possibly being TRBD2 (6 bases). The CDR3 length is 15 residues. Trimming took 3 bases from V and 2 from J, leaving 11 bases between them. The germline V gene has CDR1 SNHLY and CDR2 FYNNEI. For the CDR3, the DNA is TGTGCCAGCAGTGACCGGGGGAACACCTACAATGAGCAGTTCTTC. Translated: CASSDRGNTYNEQFF.

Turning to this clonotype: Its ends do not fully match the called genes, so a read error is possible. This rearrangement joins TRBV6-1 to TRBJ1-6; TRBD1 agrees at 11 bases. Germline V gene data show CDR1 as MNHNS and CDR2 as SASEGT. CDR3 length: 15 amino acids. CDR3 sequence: CASRDRGPYDSPLHF. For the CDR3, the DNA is TGTGCCAGCAGGGACAGGGGGCCCTATGATTCACCCCTCCACTTT.

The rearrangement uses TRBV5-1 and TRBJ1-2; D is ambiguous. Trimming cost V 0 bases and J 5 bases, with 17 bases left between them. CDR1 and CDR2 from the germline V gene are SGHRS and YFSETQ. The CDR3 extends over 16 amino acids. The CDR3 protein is CASSLAATQTLYGYTF. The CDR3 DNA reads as TGCGCCAGCAGCTTGGCGGCGACACAGACCTTGTATGGCTACACCTTC.

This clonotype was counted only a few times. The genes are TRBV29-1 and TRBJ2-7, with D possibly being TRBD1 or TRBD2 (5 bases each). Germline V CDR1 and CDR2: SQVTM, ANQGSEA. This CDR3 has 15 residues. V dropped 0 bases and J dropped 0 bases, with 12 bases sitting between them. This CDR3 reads CSVEEYEGSSYEQYF. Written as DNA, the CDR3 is TGCAGCGTTGAAGAGTATGAGGGGAGCTCCTACGAGCAGTACTTC.

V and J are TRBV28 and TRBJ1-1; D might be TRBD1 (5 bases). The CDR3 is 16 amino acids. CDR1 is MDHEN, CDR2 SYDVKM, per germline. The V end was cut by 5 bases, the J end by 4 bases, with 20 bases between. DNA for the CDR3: TGTGCCAGCAGTCTAAAAGGGAGGGGATTCAGCACTGAAGCTTTCTTT. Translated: CASSLKGRGFSTEAFF.

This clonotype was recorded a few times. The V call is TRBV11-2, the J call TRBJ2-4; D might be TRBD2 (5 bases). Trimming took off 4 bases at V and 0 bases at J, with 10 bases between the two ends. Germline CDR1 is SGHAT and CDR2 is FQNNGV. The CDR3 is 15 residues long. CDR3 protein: CASSSPRGAKNIQYF. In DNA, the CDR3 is TGTGCCAGCAGCTCCCCCCGGGGAGCCAAAAACATTCAGTACTTC.

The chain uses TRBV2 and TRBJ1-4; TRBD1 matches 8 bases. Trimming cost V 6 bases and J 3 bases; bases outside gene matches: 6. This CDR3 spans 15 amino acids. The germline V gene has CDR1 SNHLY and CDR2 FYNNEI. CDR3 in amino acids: CASSFDRGSNEKLFF. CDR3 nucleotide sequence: TGTGCCAGCAGCTTCGACAGGGGATCTAATGAAAAACTGTTTTTT.

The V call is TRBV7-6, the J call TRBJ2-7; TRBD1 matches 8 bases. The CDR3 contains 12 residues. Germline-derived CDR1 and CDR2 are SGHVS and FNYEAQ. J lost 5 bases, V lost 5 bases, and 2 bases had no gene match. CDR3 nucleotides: TGTGCCAGCAGCCCACAGGGGGACGAGCAGTACTTC. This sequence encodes CASSPQGDEQYF.

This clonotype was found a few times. CDR3 amino acids: CSVVQGSGQPQHF. Here the CDR3 DNA reads TGCAGCGTTGTCCAGGGATCGGGCCAGCCCCAGCATTTT. The gene calls are TRBV29-1 and TRBJ1-5; D may be TRBD1 (5 bases). This CDR3 comprises 13 residues. Trimming removed 4 bases from V and 7 bases from J, with 14 bases in between. Germline V gene data show CDR1 as SQVTM and CDR2 as ANQGSEA.

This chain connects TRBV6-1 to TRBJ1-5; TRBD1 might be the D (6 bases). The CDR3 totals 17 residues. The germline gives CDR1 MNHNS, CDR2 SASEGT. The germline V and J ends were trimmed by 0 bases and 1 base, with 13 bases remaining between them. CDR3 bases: TGTGCCAGCAGTGAAGCGCGGAGGGGGAGGAGCAATCAGCCCCAGCATTTT. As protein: CASSEARRGRSNQPQHF.

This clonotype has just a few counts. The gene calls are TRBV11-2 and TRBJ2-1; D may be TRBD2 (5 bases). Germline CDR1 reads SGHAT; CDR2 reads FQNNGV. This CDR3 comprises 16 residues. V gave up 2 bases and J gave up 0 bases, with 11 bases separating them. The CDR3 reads CASSLQRLSSYNEQFF. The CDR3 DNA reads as TGTGCCAGCAGCTTACAGCGGCTTAGCTCCTACAATGAGCAGTTCTTC.